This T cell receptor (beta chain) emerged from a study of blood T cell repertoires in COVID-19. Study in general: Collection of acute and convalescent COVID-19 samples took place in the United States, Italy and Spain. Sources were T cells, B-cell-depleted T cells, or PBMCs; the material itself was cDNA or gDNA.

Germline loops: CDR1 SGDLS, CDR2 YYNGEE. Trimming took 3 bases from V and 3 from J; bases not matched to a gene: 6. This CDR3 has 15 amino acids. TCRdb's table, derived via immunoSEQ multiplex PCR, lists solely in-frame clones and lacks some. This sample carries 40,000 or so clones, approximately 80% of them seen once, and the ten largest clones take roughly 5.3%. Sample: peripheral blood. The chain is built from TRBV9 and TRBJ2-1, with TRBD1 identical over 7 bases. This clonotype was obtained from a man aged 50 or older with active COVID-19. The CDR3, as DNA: TGTGCCAGCAGCGCCCCGACAGGGATCTACAATGAGCAGTTCTTC. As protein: CASSAPTGIYNEQFF.